These 21 T cell receptor beta chains were all obtained from the same sample, sequenced in a study of blood T cell repertoires in COVID-19. Clones were sequenced by immunoSEQ multiplex PCR, and TCRdb holds only the in-frame ones, with some missing. The repertoire has 150,000 to 200,000 clones, around 86% of them found once; the top ten carry around 7%. What was sequenced was peripheral blood. The receptors come from a man in his forties or fifties with acute or convalescent COVID-19.

The chain joins TRBV28 to TRBJ2-5, with 8 positions matching TRBD1. This CDR3 contains 16 residues. The V and J ends lost 6 bases and 4 bases, in that order; junction bases with no gene match: 13. CDR1 is MDHEN and CDR2 is SYDVKM in the germline V gene. The CDR3 DNA is TGTGCCAGCAGCTTGCCCAAAACAGGGGGTGGAGAGACCCAGTACTTC. This sequence encodes CASSLPKTGGGETQYF.

This rearrangement joins TRBV23-1 to TRBJ1-1, with D unresolved. TRBV23-1 counts as an open reading frame of uncertain function. The V end lost 0 bases, the J end lost 1 base, and 3 bases lay between the germline ends. The CDR3 is made up of 13 amino acids. The CDR3 loop reads CASSQSKNTEAFF. CDR3 DNA sequence: TGCGCCAGCAGTCAATCTAAGAACACTGAAGCTTTCTTT.

This clone was seen more than once but under ten times. V usage is TRBV6-4 and J usage is TRBJ2-3; a possible D gene is TRBD2 (7 bases). The ends were cut back, 2 bases at V and 5 bases at J, with 11 bases in the middle. CDR1 is MRHNA and CDR2 is SNTAGT in the germline V gene. The CDR3 extends over 14 amino acids. In DNA form, the CDR3 reads TGTGCCAGCAGTGACGGGGGGGGCCTAGATACGCAGTATTTT. Its translation is CASSDGGGLDTQYF.

The CDR3 bases are TGTGCCAGTAGCCAGTCCCACGGGGGAACGGGAACTGAAGCTTTCTTT. It codes for CASSQSHGGTGTEAFF. The chain uses TRBV19 and TRBJ1-1; D is possibly TRBD1 (5 bases). Germline-derived CDR1 and CDR2 are LNHDA and SQIVND (reference sequence). V lost 6 bases to trimming and J lost 5 bases, with 22 bases between them. This CDR3 is 16 amino acids long.

The V gene is TRBV27, the J gene TRBJ2-7; 10 bases align to TRBD1. CDR3 length equals 13 residues. The V gene end was trimmed by 3 bases and the J gene end by 6 bases; junction bases not matched to a gene: 2. In germline, CDR1 is MNHEY, CDR2 SMNVEV (reference sequence). The CDR3 DNA reads TGTGCCAGCAGTTTCCGACAGGGGGCCGAGCAGTACTTC. Translation: CASSFRQGAEQYF.

The V gene is TRBV5-8, the J gene TRBJ2-1, with 11 bases fitting TRBD2. V shed 4 bases and J 4 bases; nucleotides not matched to a gene: 4. The CDR3 has 15 amino acids. Germline CDR1 SGHTS, CDR2 YDEGEE. CDR3 protein: CASSPSGGYYNEQFF. The DNA for the CDR3 is TGTGCCAGCAGCCCTAGCGGGGGGTATTACAATGAGCAGTTCTTC.

CDR3 sequence reads: CASSLRGGSYEQYF. DNA of the CDR3: TGCGCCAGCAGCCTCCGGGGGGGCTCCTACGAGCAGTACTTC. This chain uses TRBV4-3 with TRBJ2-7; 8 nucleotides match TRBD2. The germline V gene encodes CDR1 LGHNA and CDR2 YSLEER. Germline trimming cut 4 bases from V and 0 bases from J; bases unmatched to any gene: 2. CDR3 length: 14 amino acids.

The chain links TRBV5-1 to TRBJ1-1, with unresolved D. V was shortened by 4 bases and J by 1 base, with 11 bases between the two germline ends. CDR1 and CDR2 (germline): SGHRS, YFSETQ. This CDR3 contains 14 residues. CDR3: CASSLQVSNTEAFF. The CDR3 nucleotides read TGCGCCAGCAGCCTGCAGGTTTCGAACACTGAAGCTTTCTTT. Based on the CDR3 plus reference TRBV5-1 and TRBJ1-1, the full variable domain is KAGVTQTPRYLIKTRGQQVTLSCSPISGHRSVSWYQQTPGQGLQFLFEYFSETQRNKGNFPGRFSGRQFSNSRSEMNVSTLELGDSALYLCASSLQVSNTEAFFGQGTRLTVV.

The CDR3 protein is CSALAGGETQYF. The CDR3 DNA reads as TGCAGCGCACTAGCGGGAGGGGAGACCCAGTACTTC. This chain connects TRBV29-1 to TRBJ2-5; 13 bases agree with TRBD2. Germline V CDR1 and CDR2: SQVTM, ANQGSEA. The CDR3 length is 12 residues. V lost 7 bases, J lost 5 bases, and 1 base stayed unmatched.

This chain joins TRBV5-1 and TRBJ2-5; 10 nucleotides agree with TRBD2. The germline CDR1 and CDR2 sequences are SGHRS and YFSETQ. The CDR3 runs to 16 residues. With V trimmed by 3 bases and J by 1 base, 6 bases remained unmatched. The CDR3 region is CASSYSSSGGQETQYF. The CDR3 DNA is TGCGCCAGCAGCTATTCGTCTAGCGGGGGCCAAGAGACCCAGTACTTC.

This clone turned up a few times. This chain links TRBV5-6 with TRBJ1-4; D not certain. Trimming removed 3 bases at V and 1 base at J, with 19 bases between. Per the germline V gene, CDR1 is SGHDT and CDR2 is YYEEEE. This CDR3 is 18 amino acids long. The CDR3 nucleotides read TGTGCCAGCAGCTCGCCTTACCGGGAAGGACGAACTAATGAAAAACTGTTTTTT. It translates to CASSSPYREGRTNEKLFF.

The genes are TRBV5-6 and TRBJ1-5; D possibly corresponds to TRBD1 (5 bases). Trimming removed 0 bases from V and 4 bases from J, with 17 bases in between. The germline V gene encodes CDR1 SGHDT and CDR2 YYEEEE. The CDR3 spans 17 residues. As DNA, the CDR3 is TGTGCCAGCAGCTTGGCCCAGGGCATCGGGTCGAATCAGCCCCAGCATTTT. Its translation: CASSLAQGIGSNQPQHF.

The chain recombines TRBV23-1 with TRBJ1-4, with TRBD1 identical over 7 bases. TRBV23-1 is noted as an ORF with a role that remains uncertain. This CDR3 has 16 residues. V lost 1 base, J lost 4 bases, and 6 bases stayed unmatched. DNA of the CDR3: TGCGCCAGCAGTCAATTCGAAGGGGGCAATAATGAAAAACTGTTTTTT. Residues: CASSQFEGGNNEKLFF.

As concerns this clone: The sample contains more than one DNA sequence encoding this CDR3. The chain combines TRBV6-5 with TRBJ1-5, with TRBD1 as a possible D gene (5 bases). Germline CDR1 reads MNHEY; CDR2 reads SVGAGI. There are 13 residues in the CDR3. Trimming removed 8 bases at V and 1 base at J, with 9 bases between. The CDR3 DNA is TGTGCCAGCGGCCGGGGGAGCAATCAGCCCCAGCATTTT. It specifies CASGRGSNQPQHF.

The chain is built from TRBV2 and TRBJ2-3; 8 bases fit TRBD1. The germline gives CDR1 SNHLY, CDR2 FYNNEI. This CDR3 is 13 amino acids long. Trimming removed 8 bases from V and 5 bases from J; junction bases left unmatched: 6. CDR3: CASGAGGVDTQYF. In DNA, the CDR3 is TGTGCCAGCGGGGCAGGGGGCGTAGATACGCAGTATTTT.

This clone came up a few times. J is TRBJ1-5 and V is TRBV12-3 or TRBV12-4; the D is unclear. The CDR3 runs 13 residues. V lost 6 bases and J lost 4, with 10 bases in between. In nucleotides, the CDR3 is TGTGCCAGCAGAGCCACCGGGAATCAGCCCCAGCATTTT. Translated, it gives CASRATGNQPQHF.

The chain uses TRBV5-4 and TRBJ2-5; 15 positions match TRBD2. This CDR3 has 18 residues. Losses at the gene ends were 3 bases for V and 6 bases for J; bases not matched to a gene: 12. Germline-derived CDR1 and CDR2 are SGHNT and YYREEE (reference sequence). Here the CDR3 DNA reads TGTGCCAGCAGCTCCGGGACTAGCGGGGGGTCCTCGGAGAAGACCCAGTACTTC. It translates to CASSSGTSGGSSEKTQYF.

This clone was recorded only once. The chain joins TRBV28 to TRBJ2-2; D is uncertain. The V gene lost 7 bases and the J gene lost 1 base, with 10 bases spanning the gap. The CDR3 runs to 14 residues. CDR1 is MDHEN and CDR2 is SYDVKM in the germline V gene. The CDR3 here is CASNIRLNTGELFF. The CDR3 DNA reads as TGTGCCAGCAACATACGACTGAACACCGGGGAGCTGTTTTTT.

V and J are TRBV5-4 and TRBJ1-6; 7 bases are shared with TRBD1. Germline lookup yields CDR1 SGHNT and CDR2 YYREEE (reference sequence). This CDR3 is 14 amino acids long. V shed 0 bases, J shed 6 bases, and the junction held 0 bases outside the gene matches. CDR3 DNA sequence: TGTGCCAGCAGCTTGGAGGGGGCTAATTCACCCCTCCACTTT. As protein: CASSLEGANSPLHF.

This rearrangement joins TRBV6-5 to TRBJ1-6, with no clear D. The ends were cut back, 6 bases at V and 4 bases at J, with 13 bases in the middle. The germline V gene encodes CDR1 MNHEY and CDR2 SVGAGI. The CDR3 is made up of 15 amino acids. The CDR3 sequence is CASRVDSGYNSPLHF. The CDR3 DNA reads TGTGCCAGCAGGGTTGATTCGGGTTATAATTCACCCCTCCACTTT.

V and J are TRBV6-5 and TRBJ1-2; perhaps TRBD1 as D (6 bases). The CDR3 has 14 amino acids. V was trimmed by 7 bases and J by 7 bases, leaving 19 bases between them. CDR1 MNHEY and CDR2 SVGAGI come from the germline V gene. The CDR3 spells CASIPSGDRGGYTF. The CDR3 DNA is TGTGCCAGCATCCCGTCAGGGGATAGAGGTGGCTACACCTTC.